The present T cell receptor (beta chain) was sequenced within a study of early T cells in non-severe SARS-CoV-2 infection. This clonotype was observed a few times. The trim removed 3 bases at V and 2 bases at J, leaving 5 bases unmatched. The CDR3 is 15 amino acids. CDR1 SQVTM and CDR2 ANQGSEA come from the germline V gene. One entry per CDR3 protein, called by TCRdb with MiXCR from the 5' RACE reads. The sample lists about 64,000 distinct CDR3 sequences; around 20% were seen once. The chain employs TRBV29-1 and TRBJ2-1, with 9 bases matching TRBD2. The sequence was collected from an adult who was a healthcare worker with PCR-confirmed SARS-CoV-2 infection or an uninfected control (not recorded which). The sample here was whole blood, taken at baseline. The DNA of the CDR3 is TGCAGCGTTGACCCGACTAGCGGAGCCTACAATGAGCAGTTCTTC. Translation gives CSVDPTSGAYNEQFF.